These 28 T cell receptor beta chains were sequenced from one sample in a study of blood T cell repertoires in COVID-19. Data came from immunoSEQ multiplex PCR; TCRdb stores just in-frame clones and leaves some out. The data hold some 80,000 clones, with 60% to 85% observed a single time. Sequenced input: peripheral blood. The receptor source for this set is an elderly woman with active or convalescent COVID-19.

The chain couples TRBV3-1 (or the pseudogene TRBV3-2) to TRBJ1-6, with D perhaps TRBD1 (5 bases). The V gene lost 3 bases and the J gene lost 3 bases, with 9 bases spanning the gap. In germline, CDR1 is LGHDT, CDR2 YNNKEL (reference sequence). CDR3 length: 15 residues. In DNA form, the CDR3 reads TGTGCCAGCAGCCAGGGGGGTAACTATAATTCACCCCTCCACTTT. Translation: CASSQGGNYNSPLHF.

This clone has only a few counts. The chain has TRBV19 and TRBJ1-5; weak D call: TRBD1 (5 bases). Trimming stripped 0 bases from V and 3 bases from J, with 6 bases between. CDR3 length equals 14 residues. Germline CDR1 reads LNHDA; CDR2 reads SQIVND (reference sequence). CDR3 region: CASSIDRANQPQHF. In DNA, the CDR3 is TGTGCCAGTAGTATAGACAGGGCCAATCAGCCCCAGCATTTT.

This clone was seen only a few times. V and J are TRBV7-8 and TRBJ1-5; D is ambiguous. Germline V gene data show CDR1 as SGHVS and CDR2 as FQNEAQ. The CDR3 is 13 amino acids. V lost 2 bases to trimming and J lost 7 bases, with 9 bases between them. The CDR3 spells CASSLSGRQPQHF. The CDR3 DNA reads TGTGCCAGCAGCTTATCGGGTAGGCAGCCCCAGCATTTT.

This sequence joins TRBV6-5 and TRBJ1-2; D ambiguous. The CDR3 covers 14 residues. The V end was cut by 2 bases, the J end by 2 bases, with 9 bases between. The germline CDR1 and CDR2 sequences are MNHEY and SVGAGI. CDR3 nucleotides: TGTGCCAGCAGTTACGCTGGGCAGAACTATGGCTACACCTTC. Encoded protein: CASSYAGQNYGYTF.

V gene TRBV5-1 combines with J gene TRBJ1-4; no reliable D call. CDR1 and CDR2 (germline): SGHRS, YFSETQ. This CDR3 has 15 amino acids. V lost 0 bases, J lost 7 bases, and 13 bases lay in between. CDR3 DNA sequence: TGCGCCAGCAGCTTGGGGGCGGGGTGGAGTGAAAAACTGTTTTTT. Encoded protein: CASSLGAGWSEKLFF. The variable domain in full, completed from reference TRBV5-1 and TRBJ1-4, reads KAGVTQTPRYLIKTRGQQVTLSCSPISGHRSVSWYQQTPGQGLQFLFEYFSETQRNKGNFPGRFSGRQFSNSRSEMNVSTLELGDSALYLCASSLGAGWSEKLFFGSGTQLSVL.

The V and J genes are TRBV7-2 and TRBJ2-5; 7 bases match TRBD1. The CDR3 length is 14 residues. Germline V gives CDR1 SGHTA, CDR2 FQGNSA. The junction had 7 bases not matched to a gene; V was cut back by 5 bases and J by 4 bases. The CDR3 DNA is TGTGCCAGCAGCCCCACAGGGGCGGGAGAGACCCAGTACTTC. Translated, it gives CASSPTGAGETQYF.

This clone was detected only a few times. This chain connects TRBV7-6 to TRBJ2-2; 10 bases line up with TRBD1. This CDR3 has 17 residues. Per germline, CDR1 SGHVS and CDR2 FNYEAQ. Losses at the gene ends were 5 bases for V and 0 bases for J; bases not matched to a gene: 6. The CDR3 loop is CASSQMTGGANTGELFF. Written as DNA, the CDR3 is TGTGCCAGCAGCCAGATGACAGGGGGCGCGAACACCGGGGAGCTGTTTTTT.

This clone has more than one count but fewer than ten. The V call is TRBV13, the J call TRBJ1-1; the D gene is possibly TRBD1 (6 bases). The CDR3 is 13 residues long. V gave up 3 bases and J gave up 4 bases, with 9 bases separating them. Per germline, CDR1 PRHDT and CDR2 FYEKMQ (reference sequence). CDR3 protein: CASSFAGVTEAFF. CDR3 bases: TGTGCCAGCAGCTTCGCAGGGGTCACTGAAGCTTTCTTT.

The rearrangement links TRBV28 to TRBJ1-2, with TRBD1 identical over 9 bases. The CDR3 loop spans 15 amino acids. Germline-derived CDR1 and CDR2 are MDHEN and SYDVKM. V lost 1 base and J lost 2; bases outside the gene matches: 2. In DNA, the CDR3 is TGTGCCAGCAGTTTATCCGGGACAGGGAACTATGGCTACACCTTC. This encodes CASSLSGTGNYGYTF.

This chain joins TRBV9 and TRBJ2-1; 10 bases line up with TRBD2. CDR1 is SGDLS and CDR2 is YYNGEE in the germline V gene. V gave up 4 bases and J gave up 7 bases; unmatched junction bases: 11. CDR3 length: 16 amino acids. CDR3 amino acids: CASSKYSGGLPNEQFF. CDR3 DNA: TGTGCCAGCAGCAAATATAGCGGGGGGCTTCCGAATGAGCAGTTCTTC.

A few counts support this clone. V usage is TRBV28 and J usage is TRBJ1-2, with D uncertain. The CDR3 covers 12 residues. The germline V gene encodes CDR1 MDHEN and CDR2 SYDVKM. Trimming removed 7 bases at V and 4 bases at J, with 10 bases between. The CDR3 here is CASTGVSYGYTF. The CDR3 DNA reads as TGTGCCAGCACCGGGGTTAGCTATGGCTACACCTTC.

This clone was picked up one time. The chain is built from TRBV7-2 and TRBJ1-1; D might be TRBD1 (5 bases). Germline CDR1 SGHTA, CDR2 FQGNSA. The ends were cut back, 4 bases at V and 0 bases at J, with 12 bases in the middle. The CDR3 consists of 15 residues. CDR3 coding DNA: TGTGCCAGCAGCTACGGGGGGTTCATGAACACTGAAGCTTTCTTT. Translation gives CASSYGGFMNTEAFF.

The rearrangement links TRBV6-2 or TRBV6-3 to TRBJ1-1; TRBD1 might be the D (5 bases). CDR1 is MNHEY, CDR2 SVGEGT, per germline. The V end was cut by 6 bases, the J end by 0 bases, with 17 bases between. The CDR3 has 16 residues. The CDR3 loop reads CASSPWGELLNTEAFF. The CDR3 DNA reads as TGTGCCAGCAGCCCCTGGGGGGAGTTATTGAACACTGAAGCTTTCTTT.

The chain recombines TRBV5-1 with TRBJ1-3, with TRBD1 as a possible D gene (5 bases). V gave up 4 bases and J gave up 1 base, with 15 bases separating them. The CDR3 is 16 residues long. Germline V CDR1 and CDR2: SGHRS, YFSETQ. This CDR3 is CASSGGGTSSGNTIYF. For the CDR3, the DNA is TGCGCCAGCAGCGGAGGCGGGACGTCTTCTGGAAACACCATATATTTT.

This clone was detected once. V usage is TRBV11-3 and J usage is TRBJ2-7; D remains unclear. The germline V and J ends were trimmed by 4 bases and 2 bases, with 9 bases remaining between them. The CDR3 covers 13 residues. From germline, CDR1 is SGHNT and CDR2 YENEEA. DNA of the CDR3: TGTGCCAGCAGCTCTCCCCCCGCCTACGAGCAGTACTTC. This sequence encodes CASSSPPAYEQYF.

The chain couples TRBV23-1 to TRBJ2-1, with 9 positions matching TRBD2. TRBV23-1 is annotated as an ORF whose role is uncertain. The CDR3 has 18 amino acids. The trim removed 0 bases at V and 5 bases at J, leaving 11 bases unmatched. CDR3 in amino acids: CASSQSGASGTHHNEQFF. The CDR3, as DNA: TGCGCCAGCAGTCAATCGGGGGCTAGCGGGACTCACCACAATGAGCAGTTCTTC.

This clone was observed a few times. The rearrangement uses TRBV10-3 and TRBJ2-7; possible D gene TRBD2, 6 bases. CDR3 length: 16 residues. With 3 bases removed from V and 3 bases from J, the gap between germline ends came to 18 bases. Germline loops: CDR1 ENHRY, CDR2 SYGVKD. For the CDR3, the DNA is TGTGCCATCAGTGACCCTTTTATGGAGGGTATCTACGAGCAGTACTTC. Translating it yields CAISDPFMEGIYEQYF.

The V call is TRBV7-2, the J call TRBJ2-3; TRBD2 might be the D (6 bases). V lost 1 base and J lost 8, with 16 bases in between. The CDR3 extends over 15 amino acids. CDR1 is SGHTA and CDR2 is FQGNSA in the germline V gene. CDR3 sequence: CASSLEGGIGGTQYF. Written as DNA, the CDR3 is TGTGCCAGCAGCTTAGAGGGCGGGATAGGAGGTACGCAGTATTTT.

The chain employs TRBV11-1 and TRBJ2-7, with TRBD2 matching over 8 bases. V trimming: 4 bases; J trimming: 2 bases; junction bases outside the gene matches: 4. This CDR3 region has 14 residues. CDR1 SGHAT and CDR2 FQDESV come from the germline V gene (reference sequence). CDR3: CASSSRGLAYEQYF. In nucleotides, the CDR3 is TGTGCCAGCAGCTCCCGGGGACTAGCCTACGAGCAGTACTTC.

The rearrangement uses TRBV10-3 and TRBJ2-4; TRBD2 matches at 11 bases. The V gene end was trimmed by 4 bases and the J gene end by 9 bases; junction bases not matched to a gene: 11. Germline-derived CDR1 and CDR2 are ENHRY and SYGVKD. The CDR3 has 16 residues. The CDR3 nucleotides are TGTGCCATCAGTGCAGACCTGACTAGCGGGGTGGCCATTCAGTACTTC. Translation gives CAISADLTSGVAIQYF.

V and J are TRBV19 and TRBJ2-5, with 7 bases fitting TRBD1. The V gene's germline CDR1 is LNHDA and CDR2 SQIVND (reference sequence). CDR3 length: 13 residues. The J segment lost 4 bases and the V segment lost 6 bases, leaving 5 bases of the junction unmatched. This chain's CDR3 is CASSRQGRETQYF. The CDR3 region has the DNA TGTGCCAGTAGCAGACAGGGACGAGAGACCCAGTACTTC.

The gene calls are TRBV30 and TRBJ1-3; D is undetermined. The V end lost 0 bases, the J end lost 0 bases, and 6 bases lay between the germline ends. Germline V gives CDR1 GTSNPN, CDR2 SVGIG (reference sequence). The CDR3 loop spans 14 amino acids. The CDR3 sequence is CAWSVDYSGNTIYF. For the CDR3, the DNA is TGTGCCTGGAGTGTAGACTACTCTGGAAACACCATATATTTT.

The chain employs TRBV11-3 and TRBJ2-7; 7 bases map to TRBD1. CDR3 length: 14 amino acids. Germline assignment: CDR1 SGHNT and CDR2 YENEEA. With 5 bases clipped from V and 2 bases from J, the junction kept 6 bases outside the gene matches. The CDR3 coding sequence is TGTGCCAGCAGCGAAAACAGGGGAACCTACGAGCAGTACTTC. It translates to CASSENRGTYEQYF.

The chain recombines TRBV7-6 with TRBJ2-6; 8 bases align to TRBD1. Germline CDR1 and CDR2: SGHVS and FNYEAQ. The CDR3 has 16 residues. Trimming at V came to 5 bases and at J to 1 base, leaving 4 bases not matched to a gene. CDR3 protein: CASSGTGGSGANVLTF. CDR3 DNA sequence: TGTGCCAGCAGCGGAACAGGGGGATCTGGGGCCAACGTCCTGACTTTC.

V usage is TRBV5-1 and J usage is TRBJ2-3; the D is unclear. The CDR3 covers 16 residues. V dropped 2 bases and J dropped 1 base, with 14 bases sitting between them. Germline-derived CDR1 and CDR2 are SGHRS and YFSETQ. The CDR3 nucleotides read TGCGCCAGCAGCTTCGGCCCAGGCATGGGCACAGATACGCAGTATTTT. Its translation is CASSFGPGMGTDTQYF.

The chain joins TRBV3-1 (or the pseudogene TRBV3-2) to TRBJ1-2, with 10 bases identical to TRBD1. With 3 bases clipped from V and 8 bases from J, the junction kept 3 bases outside the gene matches. CDR1 LGHDT and CDR2 YNNKEL come from the germline V gene (reference sequence). This CDR3 is built from 13 residues. CDR3 region: CASSQGQGRGYTF. DNA of the CDR3: TGTGCCAGCAGCCAGGGACAGGGGCGAGGCTACACCTTC.

The J gene is TRBJ2-6, the V gene TRBV28; unclear D gene. The V gene lost 1 base and the J gene lost 4 bases, with 14 bases spanning the gap. The V gene's germline CDR1 is MDHEN and CDR2 SYDVKM. The CDR3 runs 17 residues. In DNA form, the CDR3 reads TGTGCCAGCAGTTTATTGCTACCTGTCTCCGGGGCCAACGTCCTGACTTTC. Its translation is CASSLLLPVSGANVLTF.

This chain connects TRBV29-1 to TRBJ2-1; D gene ambiguous. The CDR3 sequence is 14 residues long. The V end lost 8 bases, the J end lost 1 base, and 15 bases lay between the germline ends. Germline V gene sequence: CDR1 SQVTM, CDR2 ANQGSEA. CDR3 loop: CSSSWSQSYNEQFF. The DNA of the CDR3 is TGCAGCTCCTCGTGGAGTCAGTCCTACAATGAGCAGTTCTTC.